This T cell receptor beta chain was retrieved from a study of blood T cell repertoires in COVID-19. TCRdb's table, derived via immunoSEQ multiplex PCR, lists solely in-frame clones and lacks some. The sample records 150,000 or so clones, 65% to 85% being singletons. This CDR3 has 14 residues. The ends lost 0 bases at V and 3 bases at J; junction bases unmatched: 2. This receptor was obtained from a woman in her forties or fifties who had been exposed to COVID-19. The V call is TRBV5-3, the J call TRBJ2-5, with TRBD2 matching 7 bases. TRBV5-3 is noted as an ORF with a role that remains uncertain. Sequencing was performed on PBMCs or T cells enriched from blood (not recorded which). This CDR3 is CARSLVAGEETQYF. Here the CDR3 DNA reads TGTGCCAGAAGCTTGGTGGCGGGGGAAGAGACCCAGTACTTC.